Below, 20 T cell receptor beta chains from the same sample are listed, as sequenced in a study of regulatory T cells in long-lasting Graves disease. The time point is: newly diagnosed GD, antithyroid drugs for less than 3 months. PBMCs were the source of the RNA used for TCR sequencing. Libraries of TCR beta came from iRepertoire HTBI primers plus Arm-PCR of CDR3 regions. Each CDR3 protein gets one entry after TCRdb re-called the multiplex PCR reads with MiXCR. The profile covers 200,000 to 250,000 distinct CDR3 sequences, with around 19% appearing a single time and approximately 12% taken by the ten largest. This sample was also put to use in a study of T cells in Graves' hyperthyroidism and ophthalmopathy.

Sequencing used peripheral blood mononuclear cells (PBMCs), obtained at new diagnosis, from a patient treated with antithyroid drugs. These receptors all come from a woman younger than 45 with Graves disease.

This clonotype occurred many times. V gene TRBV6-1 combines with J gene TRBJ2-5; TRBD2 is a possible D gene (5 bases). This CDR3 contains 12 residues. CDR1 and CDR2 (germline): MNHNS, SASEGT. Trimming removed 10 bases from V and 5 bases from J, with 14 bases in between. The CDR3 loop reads CATPGKWETQYF. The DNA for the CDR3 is TGTGCCACCCCGGGAAAGTGGGAGACCCAGTACTTC.

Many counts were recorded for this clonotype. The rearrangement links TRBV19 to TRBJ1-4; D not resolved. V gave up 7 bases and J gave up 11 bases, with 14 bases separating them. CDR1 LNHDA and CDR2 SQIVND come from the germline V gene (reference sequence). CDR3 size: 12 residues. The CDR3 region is CASIPRGGKLFF. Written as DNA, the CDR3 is TGTGCCAGTATCCCGCGGGGTGGGAAACTGTTTTTT.

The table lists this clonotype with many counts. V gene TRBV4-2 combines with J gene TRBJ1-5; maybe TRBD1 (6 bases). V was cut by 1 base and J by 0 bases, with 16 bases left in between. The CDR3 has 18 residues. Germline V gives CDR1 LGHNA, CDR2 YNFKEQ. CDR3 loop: CASSQVGKGDFSNQPQHF. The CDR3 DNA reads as TGTGCCAGCAGCCAAGTAGGCAAGGGGGACTTTAGCAATCAGCCCCAGCATTTT.

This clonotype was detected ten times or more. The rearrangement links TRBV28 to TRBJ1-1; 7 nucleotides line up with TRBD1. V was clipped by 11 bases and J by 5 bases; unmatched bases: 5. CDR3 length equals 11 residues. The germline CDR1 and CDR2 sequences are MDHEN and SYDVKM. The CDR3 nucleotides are TGTGCCGGAGGGGGCTATACTGAAGCTTTCTTT. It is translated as CAGGGYTEAFF.

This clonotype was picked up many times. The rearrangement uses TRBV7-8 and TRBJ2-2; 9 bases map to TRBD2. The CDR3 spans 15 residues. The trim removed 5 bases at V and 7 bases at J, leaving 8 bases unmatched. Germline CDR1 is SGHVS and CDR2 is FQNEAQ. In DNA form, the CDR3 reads TGTGCCAGCAGCCCTAGCGGGACGCGTGGCGGGGAGCTGTTTTTT. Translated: CASSPSGTRGGELFF.

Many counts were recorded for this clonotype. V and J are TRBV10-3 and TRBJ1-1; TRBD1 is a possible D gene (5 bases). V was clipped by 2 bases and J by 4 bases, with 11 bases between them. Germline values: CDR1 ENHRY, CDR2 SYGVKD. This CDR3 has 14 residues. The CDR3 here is CAISEGGMGTEAFF. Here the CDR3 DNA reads TGTGCCATCAGTGAGGGGGGAATGGGCACTGAAGCTTTCTTT.

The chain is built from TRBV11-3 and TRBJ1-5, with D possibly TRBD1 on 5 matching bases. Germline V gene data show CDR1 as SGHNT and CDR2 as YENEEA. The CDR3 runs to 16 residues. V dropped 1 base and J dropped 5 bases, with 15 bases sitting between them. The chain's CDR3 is CASSLGSGGRDQPQHF. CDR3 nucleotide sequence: TGTGCCAGCAGCTTAGGTTCCGGGGGGAGGGATCAGCCCCAGCATTTT.

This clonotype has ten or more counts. DNA for the CDR3: TGTGCCAGCAGTTCGATCTTAGGACTAGCGGGAGCCCCCTACGAGCAGTACTTC. It codes for CASSSILGLAGAPYEQYF. The chain uses TRBV12-3 or TRBV12-4 and TRBJ2-7; 13 bases are shared with TRBD2. After removal of 4 bases from V and 2 bases from J, the junction contained 11 bases not matched to a gene. The CDR3 length is 18 residues.

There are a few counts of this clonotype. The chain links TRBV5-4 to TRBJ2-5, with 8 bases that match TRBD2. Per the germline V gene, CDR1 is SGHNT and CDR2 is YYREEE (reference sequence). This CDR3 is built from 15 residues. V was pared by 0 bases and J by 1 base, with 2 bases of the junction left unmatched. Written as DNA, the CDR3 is TGTGCCAGCAGCTTGGCGGGGGGGACCCAAGAGACCCAGTACTTC. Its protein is CASSLAGGTQETQYF.

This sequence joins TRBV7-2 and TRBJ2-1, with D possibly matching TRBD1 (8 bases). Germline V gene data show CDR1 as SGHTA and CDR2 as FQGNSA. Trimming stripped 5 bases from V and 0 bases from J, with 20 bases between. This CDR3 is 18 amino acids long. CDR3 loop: CASSNRGGRGSSYNEQFF. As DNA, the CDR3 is TGTGCCAGCAGCAACAGGGGGGGCAGGGGTAGCTCCTACAATGAGCAGTTCTTC.

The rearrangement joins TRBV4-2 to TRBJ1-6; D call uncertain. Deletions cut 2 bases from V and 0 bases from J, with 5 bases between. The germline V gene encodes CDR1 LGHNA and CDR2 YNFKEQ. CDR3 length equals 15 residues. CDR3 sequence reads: CASSQKSSYNSPLHF. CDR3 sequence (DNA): TGTGCCAGCAGCCAAAAGAGCTCCTATAATTCACCCCTCCACTTT.

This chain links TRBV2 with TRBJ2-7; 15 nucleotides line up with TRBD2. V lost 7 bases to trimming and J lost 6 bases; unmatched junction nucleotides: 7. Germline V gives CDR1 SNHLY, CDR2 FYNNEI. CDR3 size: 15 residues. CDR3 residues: CASTRTSGGAAEQYF. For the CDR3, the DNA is TGTGCCAGCACCCGGACTAGCGGGGGGGCCGCCGAGCAGTACTTC.

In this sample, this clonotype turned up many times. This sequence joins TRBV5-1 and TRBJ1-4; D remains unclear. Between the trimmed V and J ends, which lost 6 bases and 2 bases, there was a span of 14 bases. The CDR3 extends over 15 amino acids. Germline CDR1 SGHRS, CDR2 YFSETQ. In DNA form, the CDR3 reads TGCGCCAGCACCCCCGGACGTTTGACTAATGAAAAACTGTTTTTT. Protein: CASTPGRLTNEKLFF.

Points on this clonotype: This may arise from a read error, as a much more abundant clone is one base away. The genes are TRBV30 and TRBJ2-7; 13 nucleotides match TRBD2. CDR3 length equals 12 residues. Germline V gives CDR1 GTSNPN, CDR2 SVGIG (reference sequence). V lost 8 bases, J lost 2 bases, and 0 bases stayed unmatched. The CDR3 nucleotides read TGTGCCGGGACTAGCGGGACCTACGAGCAGTACTTC. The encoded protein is CAGTSGTYEQYF.

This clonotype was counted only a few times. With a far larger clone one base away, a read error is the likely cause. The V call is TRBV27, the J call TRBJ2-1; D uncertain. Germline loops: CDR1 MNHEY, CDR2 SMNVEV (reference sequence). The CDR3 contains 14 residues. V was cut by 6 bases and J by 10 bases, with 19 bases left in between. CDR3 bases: TGTGCCAGCAGCCCCAGCATCGGGCCCTACGAGCAGTTCTTC. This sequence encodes CASSPSIGPYEQFF.

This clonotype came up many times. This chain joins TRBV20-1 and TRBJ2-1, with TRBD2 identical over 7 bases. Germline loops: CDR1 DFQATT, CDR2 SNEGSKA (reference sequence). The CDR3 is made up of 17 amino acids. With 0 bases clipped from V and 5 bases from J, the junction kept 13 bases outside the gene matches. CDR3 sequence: CSARDRKWGGGNNEQFF. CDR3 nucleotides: TGCAGTGCTAGAGACCGAAAATGGGGGGGAGGAAACAATGAGCAGTTCTTC.

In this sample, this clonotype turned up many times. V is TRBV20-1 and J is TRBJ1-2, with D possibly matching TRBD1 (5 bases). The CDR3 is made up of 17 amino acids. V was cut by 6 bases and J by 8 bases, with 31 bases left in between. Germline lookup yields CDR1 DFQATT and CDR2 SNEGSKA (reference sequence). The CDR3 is CSALGYRLGLSSGGYTF. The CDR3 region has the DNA TGCAGTGCCCTTGGCTATCGATTGGGACTTTCCTCGGGAGGCTACACCTTC.

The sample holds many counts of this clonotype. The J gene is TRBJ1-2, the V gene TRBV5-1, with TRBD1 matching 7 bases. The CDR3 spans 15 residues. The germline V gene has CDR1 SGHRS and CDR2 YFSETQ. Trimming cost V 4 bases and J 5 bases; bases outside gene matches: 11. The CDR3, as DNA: TGCGCCAGCAGCGAGTCAACGGACAGGTTGTATGGCTACACCTTC. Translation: CASSESTDRLYGYTF.

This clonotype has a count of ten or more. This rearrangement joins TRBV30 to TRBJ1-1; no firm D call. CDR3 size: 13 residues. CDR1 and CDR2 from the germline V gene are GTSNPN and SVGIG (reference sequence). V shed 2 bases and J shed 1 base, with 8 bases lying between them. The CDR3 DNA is TGTGCCTGGAGTAGGGTAACGAACACTGAAGCTTTCTTT. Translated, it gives CAWSRVTNTEAFF.

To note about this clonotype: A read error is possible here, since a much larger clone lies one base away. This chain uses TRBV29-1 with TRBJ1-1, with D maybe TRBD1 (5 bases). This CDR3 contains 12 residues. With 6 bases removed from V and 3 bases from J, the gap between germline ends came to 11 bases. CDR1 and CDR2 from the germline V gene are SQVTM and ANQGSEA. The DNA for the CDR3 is TGCAGCGTCGTGCGGGGGGACACTGAAGCTTTCTTT. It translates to CSVVRGDTEAFF. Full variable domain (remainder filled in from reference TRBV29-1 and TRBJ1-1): SAVISQKPSRDICQRGTSLTIQCQVDSQVTMMFWYRQQPGQSLTLIATANQGSEATYESGFVIDKFPISRPNLTFSTLTVSNMSPEDSSIYLCSVVRGDTEAFFGQGTRLTVV.